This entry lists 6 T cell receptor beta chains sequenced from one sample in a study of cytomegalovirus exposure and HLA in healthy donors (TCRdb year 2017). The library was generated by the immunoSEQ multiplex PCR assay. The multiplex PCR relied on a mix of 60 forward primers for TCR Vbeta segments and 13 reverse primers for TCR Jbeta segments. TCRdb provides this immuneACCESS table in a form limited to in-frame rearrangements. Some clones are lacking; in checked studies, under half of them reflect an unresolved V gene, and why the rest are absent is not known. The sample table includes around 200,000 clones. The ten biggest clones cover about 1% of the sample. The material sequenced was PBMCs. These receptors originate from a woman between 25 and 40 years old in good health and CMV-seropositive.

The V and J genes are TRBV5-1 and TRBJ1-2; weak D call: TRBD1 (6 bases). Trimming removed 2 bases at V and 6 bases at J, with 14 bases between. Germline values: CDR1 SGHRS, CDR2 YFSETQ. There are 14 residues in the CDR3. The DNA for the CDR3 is TGCGCCAGCAGCTTTGGCAGAGACAGGAATGGCTACACCTTC. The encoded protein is CASSFGRDRNGYTF.

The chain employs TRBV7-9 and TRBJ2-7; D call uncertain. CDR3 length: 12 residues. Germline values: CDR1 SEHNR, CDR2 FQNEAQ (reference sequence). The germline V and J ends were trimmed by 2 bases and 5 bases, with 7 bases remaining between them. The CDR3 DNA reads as TGTGCCAGCAGCTTACGTCTTGACGAGCAGTACTTC. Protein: CASSLRLDEQYF.

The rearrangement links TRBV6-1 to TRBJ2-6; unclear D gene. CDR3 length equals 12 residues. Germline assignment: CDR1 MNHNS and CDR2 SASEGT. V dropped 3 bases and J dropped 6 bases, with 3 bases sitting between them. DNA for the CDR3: TGTGCCAGCAGTGACAAGGCCAACGTCCTGACTTTC. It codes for CASSDKANVLTF.

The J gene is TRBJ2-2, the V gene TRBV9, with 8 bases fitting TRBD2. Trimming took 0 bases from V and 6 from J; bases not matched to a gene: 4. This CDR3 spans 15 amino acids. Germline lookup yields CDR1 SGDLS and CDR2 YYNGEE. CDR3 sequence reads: CASSVVGGGPGELFF. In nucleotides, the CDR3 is TGTGCCAGCAGCGTAGTCGGGGGGGGCCCCGGGGAGCTGTTTTTT.

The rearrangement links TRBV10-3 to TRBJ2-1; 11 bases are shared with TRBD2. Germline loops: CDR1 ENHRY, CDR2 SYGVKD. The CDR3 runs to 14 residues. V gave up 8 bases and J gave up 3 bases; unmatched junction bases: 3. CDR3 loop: CAIQGLADYNEQFF. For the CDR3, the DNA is TGTGCCATCCAGGGACTAGCGGACTACAATGAGCAGTTCTTC.

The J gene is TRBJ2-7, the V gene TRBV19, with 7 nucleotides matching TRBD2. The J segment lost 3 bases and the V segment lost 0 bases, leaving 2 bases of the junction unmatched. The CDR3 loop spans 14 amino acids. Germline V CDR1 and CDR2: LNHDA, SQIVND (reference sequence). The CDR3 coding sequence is TGTGCCAGTAGTATAGAAGCGGGGAACTACGAGCAGTACTTC. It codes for CASSIEAGNYEQYF.